This T cell receptor beta chain was sequenced for a study of blood T cells in healthy people across ages. Study-wide points: Any conclusive comparison of naive versus antigen-experienced cells was prevented by using unsorted PBMCs.

As to this clonotype: The antigen is not known. With a much larger clone just one base away, this may be a read error. Since no conserved phenylalanine or tryptophan closes the CDR3, a read error is the likely cause.

The second PCR ran about 6 to 11 cycles with a sample-barcoded 5' primer and J-beta primers. TCRdb used MiXCR to reprocess the 5' RACE reads, holding one entry per CDR3 protein. This table has 700,000 or so distinct CDR3 sequences, about 24% appearing once. Each donor's blood draw was approximately 10 milliliters of peripheral blood. V dropped 6 bases and J dropped 4; count of bases not matched to a gene: 9. This CDR3 is built from 14 residues. Germline V gene lookup returns CDR1 SQVTM and CDR2 ANQGSEA. The source is a man between 65 and 85 years old in good health. V usage is TRBV29-1 and J usage is TRBJ2-1, with 7 positions matching TRBD1. The sample consisted of blood. Here the CDR3 DNA reads TGCAGCGTGCCCATCGGGACAGTGTACAATGAGCAGTTCCTC. Residues: CSVPIGTVYNEQFL.